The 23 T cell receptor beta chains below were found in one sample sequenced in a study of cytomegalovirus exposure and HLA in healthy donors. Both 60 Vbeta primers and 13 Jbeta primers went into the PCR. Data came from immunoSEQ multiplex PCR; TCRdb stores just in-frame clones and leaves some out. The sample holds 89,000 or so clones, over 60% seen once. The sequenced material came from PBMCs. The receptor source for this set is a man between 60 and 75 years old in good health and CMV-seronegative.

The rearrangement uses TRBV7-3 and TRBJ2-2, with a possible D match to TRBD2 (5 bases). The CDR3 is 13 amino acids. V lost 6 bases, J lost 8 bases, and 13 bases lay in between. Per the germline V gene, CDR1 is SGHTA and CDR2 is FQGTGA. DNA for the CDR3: TGTGCCAGCAGACGGACTGCCCTGGGGGAGCTGTTTTTT. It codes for CASRRTALGELFF.

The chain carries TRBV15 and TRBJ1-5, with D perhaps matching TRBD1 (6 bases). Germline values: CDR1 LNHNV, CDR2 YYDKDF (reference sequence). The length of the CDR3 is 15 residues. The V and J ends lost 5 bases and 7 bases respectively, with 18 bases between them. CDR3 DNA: TGTGCCACCAGCGAGCGGGGAAGGGGGGTCCAGCCCCAGCATTTT. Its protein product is CATSERGRGVQPQHF.

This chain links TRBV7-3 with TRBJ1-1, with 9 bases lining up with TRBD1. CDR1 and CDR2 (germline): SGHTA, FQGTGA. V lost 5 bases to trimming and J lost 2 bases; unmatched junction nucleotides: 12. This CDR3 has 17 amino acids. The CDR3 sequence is CASSPYSGTGPNTEAFF. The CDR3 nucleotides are TGTGCCAGCAGCCCTTATTCCGGGACAGGGCCTAACACTGAAGCTTTCTTT.

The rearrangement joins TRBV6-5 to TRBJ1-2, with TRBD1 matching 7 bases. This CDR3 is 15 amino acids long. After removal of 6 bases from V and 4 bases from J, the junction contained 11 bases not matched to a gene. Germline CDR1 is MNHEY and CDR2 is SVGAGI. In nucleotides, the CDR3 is TGTGCCAGCAGGGAGCCCCAGGGGGTATCCTATGGCTACACCTTC. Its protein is CASREPQGVSYGYTF.

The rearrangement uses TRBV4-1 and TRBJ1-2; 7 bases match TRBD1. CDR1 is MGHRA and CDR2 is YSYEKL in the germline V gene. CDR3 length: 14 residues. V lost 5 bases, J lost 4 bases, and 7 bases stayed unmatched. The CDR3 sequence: CASSGPTGVYGYTF. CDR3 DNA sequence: TGCGCCAGCAGCGGACCTACAGGGGTCTATGGCTACACCTTC.

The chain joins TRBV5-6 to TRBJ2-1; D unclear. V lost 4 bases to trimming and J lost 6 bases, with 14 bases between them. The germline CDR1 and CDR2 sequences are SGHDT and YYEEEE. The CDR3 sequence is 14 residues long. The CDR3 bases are TGTGCCAGCAGCCCCCAGCCCGCTAGCAATGAGCAGTTCTTC. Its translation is CASSPQPASNEQFF.

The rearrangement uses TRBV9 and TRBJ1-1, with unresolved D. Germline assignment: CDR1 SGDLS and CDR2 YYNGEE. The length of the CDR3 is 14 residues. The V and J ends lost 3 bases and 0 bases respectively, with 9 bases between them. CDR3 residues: CASSEQMMNTEAFF. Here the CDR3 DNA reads TGTGCCAGCAGCGAACAGATGATGAACACTGAAGCTTTCTTT.

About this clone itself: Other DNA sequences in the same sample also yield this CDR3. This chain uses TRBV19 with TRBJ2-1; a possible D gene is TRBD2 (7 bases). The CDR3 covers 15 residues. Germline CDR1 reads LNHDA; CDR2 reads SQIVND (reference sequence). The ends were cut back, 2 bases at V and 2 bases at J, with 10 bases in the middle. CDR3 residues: CASSISGGAYNEQFF. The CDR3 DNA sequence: TGTGCCAGTAGTATATCGGGGGGCGCCTACAATGAGCAGTTCTTC. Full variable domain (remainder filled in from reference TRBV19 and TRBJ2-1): DGGITQSPKYLFRKEGQNVTLSCEQNLNHDAMYWYRQDPGQGLRLIYYSQIVNDFQKGDIAEGYSVSREKKESFPLTVTSAQKNPTAFYLCASSISGGAYNEQFFGPGTRLTVL.

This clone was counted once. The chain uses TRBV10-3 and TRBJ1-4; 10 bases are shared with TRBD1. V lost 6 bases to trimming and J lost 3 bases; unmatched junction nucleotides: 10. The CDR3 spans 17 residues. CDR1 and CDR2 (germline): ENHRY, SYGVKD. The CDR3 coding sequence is TGTGCCATCAGCGAAAGACCGGGACAGGGGTCTAATGAAAAACTGTTTTTT. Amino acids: CAISERPGQGSNEKLFF.

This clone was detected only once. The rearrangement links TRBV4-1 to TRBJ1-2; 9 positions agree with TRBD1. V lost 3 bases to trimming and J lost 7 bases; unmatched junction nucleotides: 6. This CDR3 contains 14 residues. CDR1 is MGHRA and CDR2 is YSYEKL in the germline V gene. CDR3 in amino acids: CASSQGTGRGGYTF. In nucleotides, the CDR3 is TGCGCCAGCAGCCAGGGGACAGGGCGTGGTGGCTACACCTTC.

The CDR3 protein is CASSRGTEAFF. CDR3 sequence (DNA): TGTGCCAGCAGCCGGGGGACTGAAGCTTTCTTT. V usage is TRBV6-1 and J usage is TRBJ1-1; TRBD1 is a possible D gene (5 bases). V lost 6 bases, J lost 5 bases, and 7 bases lay in between. Germline CDR1 reads MNHNS; CDR2 reads SASEGT. CDR3 length: 11 amino acids.

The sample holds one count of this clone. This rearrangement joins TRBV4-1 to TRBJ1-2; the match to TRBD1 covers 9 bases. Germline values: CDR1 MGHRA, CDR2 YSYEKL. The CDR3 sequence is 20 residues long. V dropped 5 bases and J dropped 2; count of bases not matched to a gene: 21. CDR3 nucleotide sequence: TGCGCCAGCAGCAGTGGGGGTCGGAGGGACAGGGAGACGACAAACTATGGCTACACCTTC. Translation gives CASSSGGRRDRETTNYGYTF.

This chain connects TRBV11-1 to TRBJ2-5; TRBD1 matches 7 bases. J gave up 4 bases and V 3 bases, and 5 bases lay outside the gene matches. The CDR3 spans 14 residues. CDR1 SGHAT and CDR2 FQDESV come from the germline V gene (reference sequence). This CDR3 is CASSFTGAGETQYF. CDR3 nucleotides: TGTGCCAGCAGCTTCACAGGGGCCGGAGAGACCCAGTACTTC. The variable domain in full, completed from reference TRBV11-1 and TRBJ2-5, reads EAEVAQSPRYKITEKSQAVAFWCDPISGHATLYWYRQILGQGPELLVQFQDESVVDDSQLPKDRFSAERLKGVDSTLKIQPAELGDSAMYLCASSFTGAGETQYFGPGTRLLVL.

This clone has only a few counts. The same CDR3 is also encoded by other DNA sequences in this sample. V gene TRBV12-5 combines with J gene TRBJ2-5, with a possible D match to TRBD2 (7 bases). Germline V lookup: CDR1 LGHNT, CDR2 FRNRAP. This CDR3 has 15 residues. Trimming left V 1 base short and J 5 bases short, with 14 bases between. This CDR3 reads CASGLGSGEGETQYF. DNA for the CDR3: TGTGCTAGTGGTTTGGGGTCAGGGGAGGGGGAGACCCAGTACTTC.

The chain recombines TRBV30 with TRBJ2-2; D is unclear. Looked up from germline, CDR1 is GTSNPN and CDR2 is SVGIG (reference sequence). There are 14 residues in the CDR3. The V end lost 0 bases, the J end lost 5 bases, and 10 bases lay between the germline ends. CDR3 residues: CAWSVLDKTGELFF. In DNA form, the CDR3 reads TGTGCCTGGAGTGTACTCGACAAGACCGGGGAGCTGTTTTTT.

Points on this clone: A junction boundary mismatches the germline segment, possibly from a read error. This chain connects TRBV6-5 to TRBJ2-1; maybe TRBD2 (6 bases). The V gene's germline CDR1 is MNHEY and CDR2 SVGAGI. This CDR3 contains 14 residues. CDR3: CASSDSQEGNEQFF. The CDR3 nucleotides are TGTGCCAGCAGTGACTCACAGGAGGGCAATGAGCAGTTCTTC.

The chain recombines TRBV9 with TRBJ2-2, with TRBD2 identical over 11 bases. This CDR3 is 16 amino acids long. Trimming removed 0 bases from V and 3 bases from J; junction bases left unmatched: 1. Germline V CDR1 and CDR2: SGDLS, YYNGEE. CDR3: CASSVVSGGDTGELFF. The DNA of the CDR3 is TGTGCCAGCAGCGTAGTTAGCGGGGGGGACACCGGGGAGCTGTTTTTT.

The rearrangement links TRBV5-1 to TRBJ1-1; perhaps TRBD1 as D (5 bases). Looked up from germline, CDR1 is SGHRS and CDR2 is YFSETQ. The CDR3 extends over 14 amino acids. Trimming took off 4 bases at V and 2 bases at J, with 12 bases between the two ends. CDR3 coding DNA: TGCGCCAGCAGCCGACAGCCTACCAACACTGAAGCTTTCTTT. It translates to CASSRQPTNTEAFF.

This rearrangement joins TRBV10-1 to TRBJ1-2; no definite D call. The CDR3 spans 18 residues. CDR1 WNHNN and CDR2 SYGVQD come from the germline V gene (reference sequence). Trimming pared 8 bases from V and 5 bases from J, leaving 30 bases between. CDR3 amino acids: CASPFGGVTDPAWYGYTF. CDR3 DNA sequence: TGCGCCAGCCCTTTCGGCGGCGTCACTGACCCCGCCTGGTATGGCTACACCTTC.

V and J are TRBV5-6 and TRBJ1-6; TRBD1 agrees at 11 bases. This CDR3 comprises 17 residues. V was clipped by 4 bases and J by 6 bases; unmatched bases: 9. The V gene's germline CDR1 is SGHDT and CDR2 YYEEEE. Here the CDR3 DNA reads TGTGCCAGCAGCCCTGGGACAGGGGGACATATTAATTCACCCCTCCACTTT. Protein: CASSPGTGGHINSPLHF.

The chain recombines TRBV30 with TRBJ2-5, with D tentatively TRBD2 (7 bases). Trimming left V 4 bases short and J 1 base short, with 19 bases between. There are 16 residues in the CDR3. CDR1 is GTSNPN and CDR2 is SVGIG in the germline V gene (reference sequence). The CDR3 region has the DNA TGTGCCTGGACCGTTCCCCGCGGGGGCCTCCAAGAGACCCAGTACTTC. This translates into CAWTVPRGGLQETQYF.

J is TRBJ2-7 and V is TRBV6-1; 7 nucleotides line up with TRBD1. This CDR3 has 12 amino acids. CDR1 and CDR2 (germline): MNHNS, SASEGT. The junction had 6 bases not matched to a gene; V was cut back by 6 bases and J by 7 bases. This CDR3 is CASRGTAEEQYF. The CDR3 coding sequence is TGTGCCAGCAGGGGGACAGCTGAGGAGCAGTACTTC.

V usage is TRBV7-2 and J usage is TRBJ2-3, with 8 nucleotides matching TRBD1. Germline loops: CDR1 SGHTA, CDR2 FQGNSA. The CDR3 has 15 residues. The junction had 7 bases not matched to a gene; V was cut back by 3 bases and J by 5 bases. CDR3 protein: CASSFQGAHQDTQYF. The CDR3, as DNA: TGTGCCAGCAGCTTCCAGGGGGCGCACCAAGATACGCAGTATTTT. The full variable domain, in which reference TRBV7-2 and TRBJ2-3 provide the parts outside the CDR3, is GAGVSQSPSNKVTEKGKDVELRCDPISGHTALYWYRQSLGQGLEFLIYFQGNSAPDKSGLPSDRFSAERTGGSVSTLTIQRTQQEDSAVYLCASSFQGAHQDTQYFGPGTRLTVL.